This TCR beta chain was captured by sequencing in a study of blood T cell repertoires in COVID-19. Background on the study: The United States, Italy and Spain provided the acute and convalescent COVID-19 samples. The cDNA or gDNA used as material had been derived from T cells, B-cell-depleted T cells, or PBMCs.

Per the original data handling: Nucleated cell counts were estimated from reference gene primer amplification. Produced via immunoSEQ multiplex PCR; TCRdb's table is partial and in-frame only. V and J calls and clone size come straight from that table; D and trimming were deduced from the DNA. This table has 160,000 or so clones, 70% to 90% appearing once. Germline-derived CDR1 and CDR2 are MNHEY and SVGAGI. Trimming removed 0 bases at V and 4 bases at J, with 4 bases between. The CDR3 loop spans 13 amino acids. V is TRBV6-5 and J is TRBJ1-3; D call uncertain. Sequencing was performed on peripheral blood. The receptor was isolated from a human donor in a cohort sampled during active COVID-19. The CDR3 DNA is TGTGCCAGCAGTTACTCACGGGGAAACACCATATATTTT. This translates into CASSYSRGNTIYF.